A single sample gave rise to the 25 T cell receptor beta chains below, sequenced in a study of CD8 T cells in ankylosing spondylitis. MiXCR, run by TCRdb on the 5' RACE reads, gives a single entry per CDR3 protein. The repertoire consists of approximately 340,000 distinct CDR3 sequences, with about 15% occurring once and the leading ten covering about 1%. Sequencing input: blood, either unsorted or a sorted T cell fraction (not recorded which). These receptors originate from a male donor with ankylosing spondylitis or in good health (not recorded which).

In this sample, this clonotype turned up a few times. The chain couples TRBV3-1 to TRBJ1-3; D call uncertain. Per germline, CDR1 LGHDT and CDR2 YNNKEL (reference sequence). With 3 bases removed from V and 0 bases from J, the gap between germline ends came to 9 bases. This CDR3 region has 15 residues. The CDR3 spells CASSQASSSGNTIYF. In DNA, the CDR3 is TGTGCCAGCAGCCAGGCGTCCTCCTCTGGAAACACCATATATTTT.

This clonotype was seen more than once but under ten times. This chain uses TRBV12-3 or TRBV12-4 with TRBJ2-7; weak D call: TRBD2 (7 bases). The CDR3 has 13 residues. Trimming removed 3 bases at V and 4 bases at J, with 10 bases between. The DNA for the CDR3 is TGTGCCAGCAGTTTCGGGGGGCCTTACGAGCAGTACTTC. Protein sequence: CASSFGGPYEQYF.

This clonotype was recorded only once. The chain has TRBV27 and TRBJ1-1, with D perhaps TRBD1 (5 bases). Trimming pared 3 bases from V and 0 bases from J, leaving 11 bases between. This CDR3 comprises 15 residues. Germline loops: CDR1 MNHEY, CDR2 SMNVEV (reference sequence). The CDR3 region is CASSLGTFMNTEAFF. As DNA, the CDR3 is TGTGCCAGCAGTTTGGGGACTTTCATGAACACTGAAGCTTTCTTT.

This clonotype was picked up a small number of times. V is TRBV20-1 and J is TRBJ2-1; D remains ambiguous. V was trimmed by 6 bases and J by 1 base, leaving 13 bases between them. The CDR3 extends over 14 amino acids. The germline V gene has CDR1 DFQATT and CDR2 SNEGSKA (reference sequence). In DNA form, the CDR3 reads TGCAGTGCCCGCACGAGAATGTCCTACAATGAGCAGTTCTTC. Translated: CSARTRMSYNEQFF.

Here the CDR3 reads CASSLGPTNEKLFF. CDR3 DNA: TGCGCCAGCAGCTTGGGACCAACTAATGAAAAACTGTTTTTT. This chain connects TRBV5-1 to TRBJ1-4, with D hard to call. V gave up 0 bases and J gave up 0 bases, with 3 bases separating them. CDR3 length equals 14 residues. CDR1 and CDR2 (germline): SGHRS, YFSETQ. The full variable domain, with the rest looked up from reference TRBV5-1 and TRBJ1-4, is KAGVTQTPRYLIKTRGQQVTLSCSPISGHRSVSWYQQTPGQGLQFLFEYFSETQRNKGNFPGRFSGRQFSNSRSEMNVSTLELGDSALYLCASSLGPTNEKLFFGSGTQLSVL.

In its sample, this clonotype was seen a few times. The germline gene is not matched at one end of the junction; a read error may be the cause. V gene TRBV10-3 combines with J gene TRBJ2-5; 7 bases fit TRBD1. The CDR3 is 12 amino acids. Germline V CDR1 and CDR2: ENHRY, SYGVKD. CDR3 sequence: CAIGQAVEAQYF. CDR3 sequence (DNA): TGTGCCATCGGACAGGCCGTAGAGGCCCAGTACTTC.

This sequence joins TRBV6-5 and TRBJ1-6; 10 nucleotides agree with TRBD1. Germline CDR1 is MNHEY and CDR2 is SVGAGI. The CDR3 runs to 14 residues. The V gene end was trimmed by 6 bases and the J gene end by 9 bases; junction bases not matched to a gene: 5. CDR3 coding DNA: TGTGCCAGCAGGTACGGGACAGGGGTTTCACCCCTCCACTTT. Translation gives CASRYGTGVSPLHF.

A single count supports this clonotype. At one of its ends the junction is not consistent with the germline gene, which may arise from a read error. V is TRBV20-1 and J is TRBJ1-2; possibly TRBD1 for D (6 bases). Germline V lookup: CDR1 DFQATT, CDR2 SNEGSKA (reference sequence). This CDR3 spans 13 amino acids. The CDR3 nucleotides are TGCAGTGCAAGAGGGGCGTCAGGGGTAGGCTACACCTTC. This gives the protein CSARGASGVGYTF.

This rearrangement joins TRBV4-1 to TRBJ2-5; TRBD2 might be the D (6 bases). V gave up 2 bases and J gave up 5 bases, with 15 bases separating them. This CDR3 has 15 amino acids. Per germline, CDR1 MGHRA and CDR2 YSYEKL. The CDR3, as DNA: TGCGCCAGCAGCCAAACTAGCCCAGCATCGGAGACCCAGTACTTC. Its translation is CASSQTSPASETQYF.

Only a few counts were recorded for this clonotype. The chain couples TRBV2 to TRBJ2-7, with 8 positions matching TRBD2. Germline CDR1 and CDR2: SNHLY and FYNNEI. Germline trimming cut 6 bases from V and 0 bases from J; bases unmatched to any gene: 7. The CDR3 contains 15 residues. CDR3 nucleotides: TGTGCCAGCAGCGTTAGCGGGACGAGCTCCTACGAGCAGTACTTC. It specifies CASSVSGTSSYEQYF.

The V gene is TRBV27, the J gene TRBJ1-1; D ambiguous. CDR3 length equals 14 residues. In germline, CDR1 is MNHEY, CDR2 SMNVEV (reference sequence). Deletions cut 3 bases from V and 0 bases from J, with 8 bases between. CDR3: CASSLYGVNTEAFF. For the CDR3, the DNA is TGTGCCAGCAGTTTGTATGGGGTGAACACTGAAGCTTTCTTT.

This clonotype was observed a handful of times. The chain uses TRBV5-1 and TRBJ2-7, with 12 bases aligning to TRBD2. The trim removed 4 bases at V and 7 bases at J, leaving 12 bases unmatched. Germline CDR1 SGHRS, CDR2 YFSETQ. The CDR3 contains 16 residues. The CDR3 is CASSPLGGTSGYEQYF. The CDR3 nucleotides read TGCGCCAGCAGCCCCCTGGGCGGGACTAGCGGGTATGAGCAGTACTTC.

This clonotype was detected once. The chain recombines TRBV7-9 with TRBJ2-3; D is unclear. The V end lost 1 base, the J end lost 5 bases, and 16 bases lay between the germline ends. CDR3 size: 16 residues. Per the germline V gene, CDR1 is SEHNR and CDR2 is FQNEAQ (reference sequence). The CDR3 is CASSLEVTFYKDTQYF. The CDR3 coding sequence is TGTGCCAGCAGCTTAGAGGTTACGTTTTACAAAGATACGCAGTATTTT. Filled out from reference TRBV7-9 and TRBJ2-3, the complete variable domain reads DTGVSQNPRHKITKRGQNVTFRCDPISEHNRLYWYRQTLGQGPEFLTYFQNEAQLEKSRLLSDRFSAERPKGSFSTLEIQRTEQGDSAMYLCASSLEVTFYKDTQYFGPGTRLTVL.

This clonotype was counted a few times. The CDR3 nucleotides are TGTGCCAGCAGCTTAGAAGGGAGTACTTACTATTTCTTC. Amino acids: CASSLEGSTYYFF. This chain connects TRBV7-9 to TRBJ2-1; a weak D match, TRBD2 (5 bases). V was clipped by 1 base and J by 16 bases, with 17 bases between them. The CDR3 runs to 13 residues. CDR1 SEHNR and CDR2 FQNEAQ come from the germline V gene (reference sequence).

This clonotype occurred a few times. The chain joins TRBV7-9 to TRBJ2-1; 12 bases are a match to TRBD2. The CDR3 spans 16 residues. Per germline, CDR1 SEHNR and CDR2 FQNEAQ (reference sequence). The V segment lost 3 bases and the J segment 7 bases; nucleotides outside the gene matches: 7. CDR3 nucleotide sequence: TGTGCCAGCAGCTTCCTAGCGGGAGGGCCGGAGAATGAGCAGTTCTTC. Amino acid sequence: CASSFLAGGPENEQFF.

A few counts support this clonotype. The CDR3 spells CASSLARENQPQHF. The CDR3, as DNA: TGTGCCAGCAGTTTAGCCAGGGAGAATCAGCCCCAGCATTTT. The J gene is TRBJ1-5, the V gene TRBV12-3 or TRBV12-4, with a possible D match to TRBD1 (5 bases). Trimming stripped 0 bases from V and 4 bases from J, with 7 bases between. This CDR3 spans 14 amino acids.

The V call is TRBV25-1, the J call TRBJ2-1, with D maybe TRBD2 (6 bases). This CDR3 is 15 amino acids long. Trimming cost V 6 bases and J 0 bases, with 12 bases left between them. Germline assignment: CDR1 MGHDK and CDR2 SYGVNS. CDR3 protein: CASRVAGSSYNEQFF. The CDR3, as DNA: TGTGCCAGCAGGGTGGCGGGAAGCTCCTACAATGAGCAGTTCTTC.

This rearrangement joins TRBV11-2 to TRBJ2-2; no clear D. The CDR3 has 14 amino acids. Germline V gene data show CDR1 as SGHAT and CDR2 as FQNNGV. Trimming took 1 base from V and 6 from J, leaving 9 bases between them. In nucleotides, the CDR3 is TGTGCCAGCAGCTTAGGCGGTCCACCCGGGGAGCTGTTTTTT. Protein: CASSLGGPPGELFF.

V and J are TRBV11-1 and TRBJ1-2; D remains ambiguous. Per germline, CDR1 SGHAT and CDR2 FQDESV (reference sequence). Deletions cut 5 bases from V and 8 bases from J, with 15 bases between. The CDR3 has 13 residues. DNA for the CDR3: TGTGCCAGCAGCGTCCGACCGGGAGACGGCTACACCTTC. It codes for CASSVRPGDGYTF.

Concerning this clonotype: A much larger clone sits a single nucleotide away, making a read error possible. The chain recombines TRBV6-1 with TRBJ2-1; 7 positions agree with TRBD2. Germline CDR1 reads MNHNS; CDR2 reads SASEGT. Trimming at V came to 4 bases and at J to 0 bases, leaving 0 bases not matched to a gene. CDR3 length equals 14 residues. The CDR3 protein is CASSVAGSYNEQFF. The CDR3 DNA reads TGTGCCAGCAGTGTAGCGGGCTCCTACAATGAGCAGTTCTTC.

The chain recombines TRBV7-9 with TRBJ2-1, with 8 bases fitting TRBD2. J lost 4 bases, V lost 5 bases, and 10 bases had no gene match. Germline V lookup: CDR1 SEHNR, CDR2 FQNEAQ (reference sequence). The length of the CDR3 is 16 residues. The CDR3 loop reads CASSPGIAGIYNEQFF. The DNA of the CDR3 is TGTGCCAGCAGCCCTGGGATAGCGGGGATTTACAATGAGCAGTTCTTC.

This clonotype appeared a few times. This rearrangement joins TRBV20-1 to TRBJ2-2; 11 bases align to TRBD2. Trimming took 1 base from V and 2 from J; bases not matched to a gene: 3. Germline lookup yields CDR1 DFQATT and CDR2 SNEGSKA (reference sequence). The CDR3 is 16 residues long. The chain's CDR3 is CSARVAGGPNTGELFF. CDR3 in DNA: TGCAGTGCTAGAGTAGCGGGAGGGCCTAACACCGGGGAGCTGTTTTTT.

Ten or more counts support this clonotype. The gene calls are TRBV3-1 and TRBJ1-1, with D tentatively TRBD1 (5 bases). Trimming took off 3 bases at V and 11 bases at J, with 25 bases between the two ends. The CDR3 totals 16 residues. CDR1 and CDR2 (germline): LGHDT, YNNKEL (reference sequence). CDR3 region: CASSHLRTSPGRNAFF. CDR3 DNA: TGTGCCAGCAGCCATCTCCGGACATCCCCAGGTCGGAATGCTTTCTTT. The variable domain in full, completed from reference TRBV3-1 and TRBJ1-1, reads DTAVSQTPKYLVTQMGNDKSIKCEQNLGHDTMYWYKQDSKKFLKIMFSYNNKELIINETVPNRFSPKSPDKAHLNLHINSLELGDSAVYFCASSHLRTSPGRNAFFGQGTRLTVV.

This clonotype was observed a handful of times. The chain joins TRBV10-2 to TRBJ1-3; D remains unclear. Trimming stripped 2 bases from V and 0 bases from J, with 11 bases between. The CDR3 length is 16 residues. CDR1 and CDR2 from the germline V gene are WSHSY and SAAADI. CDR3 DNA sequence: TGCGCCAGCAGTGAGACCTCGAGGGTCTCTGGAAACACCATATATTTT. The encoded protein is CASSETSRVSGNTIYF.

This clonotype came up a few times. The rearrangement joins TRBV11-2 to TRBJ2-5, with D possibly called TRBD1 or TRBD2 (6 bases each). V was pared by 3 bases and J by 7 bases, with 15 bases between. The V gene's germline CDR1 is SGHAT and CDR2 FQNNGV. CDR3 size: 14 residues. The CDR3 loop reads CASSLTIGGGTQYF. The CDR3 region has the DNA TGTGCCAGCAGCTTGACTATCGGAGGGGGGACCCAGTACTTC.